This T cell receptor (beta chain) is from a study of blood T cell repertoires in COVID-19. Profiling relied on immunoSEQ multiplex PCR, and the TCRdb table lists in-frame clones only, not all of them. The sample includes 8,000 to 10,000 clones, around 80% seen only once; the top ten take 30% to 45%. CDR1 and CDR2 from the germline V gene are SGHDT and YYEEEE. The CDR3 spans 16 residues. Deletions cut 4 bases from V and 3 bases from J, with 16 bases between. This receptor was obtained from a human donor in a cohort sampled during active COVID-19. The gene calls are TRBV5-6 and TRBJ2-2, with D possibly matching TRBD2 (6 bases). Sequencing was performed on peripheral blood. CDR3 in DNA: TGTGCCAGCAGCCCGGATGGGGGGTATGACACCGGGGAGCTGTTTTTT. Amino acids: CASSPDGGYDTGELFF.